The entry below describes one T cell receptor beta chain. Its antigen is not identified. Intraepithelial and lamina propria lymphocytes were released after the graft tissue was processed. This sample was included in a study of graft-versus-host responses after intestinal transplantation. Study summary: Multivisceral, liver-intestinal, or isolated intestinal grafts went to recipients. Recipients were all induced with anti-thymocyte globulin, then given tacrolimus and steroids for around three years.

Study-wide findings and caveats: Some patients had graft-donor T cell macrochimerism, and their allografts showed high graft-versus-host to host-versus-graft clonal ratios.

Clones were read by immunoSEQ multiplex PCR, and TCRdb kept only the in-frame ones, dropping some. In the table there are 35,000 to 40,000 clones, roughly 87% of which are singletons. This CDR3 region has 16 residues. Germline V gene sequence: CDR1 ENHRY, CDR2 SYGVKD. The germline V and J ends were trimmed by 5 bases and 8 bases, with 22 bases remaining between them. Sequenced here: ileum tissue, sampled 200 to 210 days after intestinal transplant. The J gene is TRBJ2-1, the V gene TRBV10-3; the D call may be TRBD1 or TRBD2 (5 bases each). This TCR was recovered from a human patient who received an intestinal transplant, so some T cells may come from the graft donor. The CDR3 sequence: CAISLLRDAGGDEQFF. The CDR3 nucleotides are TGTGCCATCAGTCTTCTCCGGGACGCAGGCGGCGATGAGCAGTTCTTC.